Given below is one T cell receptor (beta chain) in context. Its antigen is unknown. Germline CDR1 and CDR2: SGHTA and FQGNSA. V dropped 4 bases and J dropped 5 bases, with 14 bases sitting between them. The CDR3 spans 14 residues. This entry comes from a study of vaccination effects on CD4 cells after COVID-19. Whole-study findings and limits: Clones induced by infection and by vaccine showed marked clonal contraction late after vaccination. Healthy vaccinees showed cross-reactivity with common cold coronaviruses in only 1 of 255 vaccine-induced clones.

Assay: immunoSEQ multiplex PCR; the TCRdb copy retains only in-frame clones and omits some. The table has 35,000 to 45,000 clones, around three quarters seen once; the top ten hold about a tenth. The ViraFEST assay expanded antigen-specific CD4+ T cells with viral peptide pools before sequencing. Cultured cells yielded isolated CD4+ T cells after 10 days. Vaccine recipients lacked prior SARS-CoV-2 infection and had negative nucleocapsid antibodies. Wells containing 1.5 million to 2 million PBMC each were cultured with approximately 10 IU/ml IL-2 and 8 to 10 ug/ml peptides. The gene calls are TRBV7-2 and TRBJ2-5; D possibly uses TRBD1 or TRBD2 (5 bases each). The sequence came from a human donor who received a COVID-19 vaccine. Material: CD4+ T cells from PBMCs cultured with SARS-CoV-2 spike peptides, obtained before COVID-19 vaccination. DNA of the CDR3: TGTGCCAGCAGCTCCCTTCGGGGACGGGAGACCCAGTACTTC. This translates into CASSSLRGRETQYF.